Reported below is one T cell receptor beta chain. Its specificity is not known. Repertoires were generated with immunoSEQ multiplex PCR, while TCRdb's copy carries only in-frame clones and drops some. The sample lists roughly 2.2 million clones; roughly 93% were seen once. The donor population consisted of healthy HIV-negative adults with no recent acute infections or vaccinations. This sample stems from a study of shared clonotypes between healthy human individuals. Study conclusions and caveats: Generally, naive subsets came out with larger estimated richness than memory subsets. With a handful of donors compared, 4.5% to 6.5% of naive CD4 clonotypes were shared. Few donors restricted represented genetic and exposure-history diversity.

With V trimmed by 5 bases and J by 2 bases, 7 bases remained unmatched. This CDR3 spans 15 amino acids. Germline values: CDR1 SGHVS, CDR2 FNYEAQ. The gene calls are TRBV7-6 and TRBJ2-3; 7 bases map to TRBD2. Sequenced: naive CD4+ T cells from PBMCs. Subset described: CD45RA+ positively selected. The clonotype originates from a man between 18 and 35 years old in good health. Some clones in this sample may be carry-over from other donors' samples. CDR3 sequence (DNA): TGTGCCAGCAGCCGCGGGACTACCTACACAGATACGCAGTATTTT. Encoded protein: CASSRGTTYTDTQYF.